This T cell receptor (beta chain) was sequenced during a study of shared clonotypes between healthy human individuals. As to this clone: Its antigen is not identified.

Study conclusions and caveats: The sharing of 4.5% to 6.5% of naive CD4 clonotypes was seen across a few donors. The study generally estimated greater richness for naive than memory subsets.

The germline gives CDR1 SEHNR, CDR2 FQNEAQ (reference sequence). V was shortened by 4 bases and J by 1 base, with 17 bases between the two germline ends. The CDR3 spans 16 residues. Assay: immunoSEQ multiplex PCR; the TCRdb copy retains only in-frame clones and omits some. Of about 320,000 clones listed, more than 75% were seen once; the top ten hold 15% to 20%. The clonotype comes from a man aged 18 to 29 in good health. This chain connects TRBV7-9 to TRBJ2-7; the D gene could be TRBD1 or TRBD2 (5 bases each). Sequences were obtained from memory CD8+ T cells sorted from blood. As for subset: CD45RO+ cells pooled with CCR7-negative TemRA cells. CDR3 in DNA: TGTGCCAGCAGCTATACGATGGGACGGAAATCCTACGAGCAGTACTTC. It is translated as CASSYTMGRKSYEQYF.